This TCR beta chain emerged from a study of blood T cell repertoires in COVID-19. On the study more broadly: COVID-19 samples collected from the United States, Italy and Spain covered acute and convalescent phases. Sample material is recorded as cDNA or gDNA derived from T cells, B-cell-depleted T cells, or PBMCs.

This CDR3 contains 17 residues. CDR1 GTSNPN and CDR2 SVGIG come from the germline V gene (reference sequence). The J segment lost 1 base and the V segment lost 2 bases, leaving 8 bases of the junction unmatched. In the original processing: Amplification from reference gene primers served as the basis for estimated nucleated cell counts. The table came from immunoSEQ multiplex PCR; TCRdb's copy has only in-frame clones and leaves some out. Clone size and V and J calls were adopted from that table, with D and trimming inferred from the DNA. The sample lists around 200,000 clones, roughly 90% occurring once.

J is TRBJ2-7 and V is TRBV30; 13 bases agree with TRBD2. The receptor was isolated from a man aged 50-59 years with acute or convalescent COVID-19. The sequencing input was peripheral blood. CDR3 sequence: CAWSFPGTSGASYEQYV. The CDR3 DNA sequence: TGTGCCTGGAGTTTCCCAGGGACTAGCGGGGCATCCTACGAGCAGTACGTC.